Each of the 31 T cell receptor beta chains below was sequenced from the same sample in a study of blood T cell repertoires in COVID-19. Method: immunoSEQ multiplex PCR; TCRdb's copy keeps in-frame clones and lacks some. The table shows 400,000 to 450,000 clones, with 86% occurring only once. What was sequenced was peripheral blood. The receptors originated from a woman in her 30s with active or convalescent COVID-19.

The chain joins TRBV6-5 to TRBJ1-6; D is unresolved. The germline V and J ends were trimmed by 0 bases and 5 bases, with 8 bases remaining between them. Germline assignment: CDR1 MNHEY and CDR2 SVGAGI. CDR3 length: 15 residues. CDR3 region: CASSYSIPDNSPLHF. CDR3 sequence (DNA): TGTGCCAGCAGTTACTCGATACCGGATAATTCACCCCTCCACTTT.

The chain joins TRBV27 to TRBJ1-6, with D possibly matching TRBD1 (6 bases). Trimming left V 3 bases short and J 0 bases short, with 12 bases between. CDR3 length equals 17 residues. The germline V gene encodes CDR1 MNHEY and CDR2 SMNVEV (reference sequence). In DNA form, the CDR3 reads TGTGCCAGCAGTTTGGAACAGGACAGCTCCTATAATTCACCCCTCCACTTT. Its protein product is CASSLEQDSSYNSPLHF.

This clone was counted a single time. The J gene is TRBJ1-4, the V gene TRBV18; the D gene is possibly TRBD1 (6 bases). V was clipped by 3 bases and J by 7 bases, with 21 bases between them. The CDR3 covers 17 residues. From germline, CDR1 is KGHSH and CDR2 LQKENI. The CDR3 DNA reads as TGTGCCAGCTCACCGGGGGATGCAGGGGCTATAGGTGAAAAACTGTTTTTT. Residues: CASSPGDAGAIGEKLFF.

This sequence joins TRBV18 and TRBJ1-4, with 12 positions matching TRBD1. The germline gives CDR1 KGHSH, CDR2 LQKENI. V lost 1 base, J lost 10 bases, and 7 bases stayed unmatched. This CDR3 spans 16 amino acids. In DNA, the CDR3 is TGTGCCAGCTCACCACAGATGGGACAGGGGGCAGTAAAACTGTTTTTT. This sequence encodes CASSPQMGQGAVKLFF.

The DNA of the CDR3 is TGTGCCAGCAGCCTCACAGGGGGAGCTGGGGCCAACGTCCTGACTTTC. The encoded protein is CASSLTGGAGANVLTF. The chain is built from TRBV3-1 (or the pseudogene TRBV3-2) and TRBJ2-6; TRBD1 aligns across 8 bases. J was trimmed by 2 bases and V by 4 bases; bases with no gene match: 4. The CDR3 runs to 16 residues. Germline V gene sequence: CDR1 LGHDT, CDR2 YNNKEL (reference sequence).

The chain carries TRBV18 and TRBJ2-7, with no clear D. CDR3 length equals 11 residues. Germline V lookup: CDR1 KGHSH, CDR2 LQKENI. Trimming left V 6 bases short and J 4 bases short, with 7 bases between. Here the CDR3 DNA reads TGTGCCAGCTCTTATAATTACGAGCAGTACTTC. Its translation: CASSYNYEQYF.

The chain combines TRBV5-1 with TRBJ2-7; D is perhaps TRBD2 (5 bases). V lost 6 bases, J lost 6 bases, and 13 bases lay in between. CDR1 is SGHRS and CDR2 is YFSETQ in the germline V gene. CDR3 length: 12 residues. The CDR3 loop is CASKDGEGEQYF. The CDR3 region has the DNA TGCGCCAGCAAGGACGGGGAAGGCGAGCAGTACTTC. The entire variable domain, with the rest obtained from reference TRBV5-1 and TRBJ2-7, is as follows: KAGVTQTPRYLIKTRGQQVTLSCSPISGHRSVSWYQQTPGQGLQFLFEYFSETQRNKGNFPGRFSGRQFSNSRSEMNVSTLELGDSALYLCASKDGEGEQYFGPGTRLTVT.

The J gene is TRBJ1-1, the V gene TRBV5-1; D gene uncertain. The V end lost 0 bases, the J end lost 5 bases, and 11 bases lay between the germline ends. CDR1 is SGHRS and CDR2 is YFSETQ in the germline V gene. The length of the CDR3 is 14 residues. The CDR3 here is CASSLAGFGTEAFF. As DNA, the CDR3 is TGCGCCAGCAGCTTGGCCGGGTTTGGGACTGAAGCTTTCTTT.

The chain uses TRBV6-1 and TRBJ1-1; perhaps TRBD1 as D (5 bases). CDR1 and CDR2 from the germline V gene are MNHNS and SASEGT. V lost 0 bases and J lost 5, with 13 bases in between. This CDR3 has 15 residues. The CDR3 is CASSEAQGGWTEAFF. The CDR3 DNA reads TGTGCCAGCAGTGAAGCTCAGGGCGGATGGACTGAAGCTTTCTTT.

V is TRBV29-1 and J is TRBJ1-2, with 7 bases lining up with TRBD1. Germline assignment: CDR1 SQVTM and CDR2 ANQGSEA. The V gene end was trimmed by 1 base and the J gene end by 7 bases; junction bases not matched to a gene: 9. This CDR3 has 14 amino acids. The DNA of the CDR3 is TGCAGCGTTGAAGCTGCAGGTGCAGGGGGTGGCTACACCTTC. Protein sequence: CSVEAAGAGGGYTF.

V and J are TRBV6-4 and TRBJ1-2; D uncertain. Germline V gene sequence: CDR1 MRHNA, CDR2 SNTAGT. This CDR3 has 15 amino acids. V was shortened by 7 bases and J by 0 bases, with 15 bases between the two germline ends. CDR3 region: CASKEIVGANYGYTF. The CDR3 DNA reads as TGTGCCAGCAAAGAGATTGTTGGAGCTAACTATGGCTACACCTTC.

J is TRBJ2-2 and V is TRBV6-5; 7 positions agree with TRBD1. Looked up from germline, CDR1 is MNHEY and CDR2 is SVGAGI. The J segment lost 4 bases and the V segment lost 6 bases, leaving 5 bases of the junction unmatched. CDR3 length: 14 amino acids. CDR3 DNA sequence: TGTGCCAGCAGATCGGCAGGGGGCACCGGGGAGCTGTTTTTT. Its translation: CASRSAGGTGELFF.

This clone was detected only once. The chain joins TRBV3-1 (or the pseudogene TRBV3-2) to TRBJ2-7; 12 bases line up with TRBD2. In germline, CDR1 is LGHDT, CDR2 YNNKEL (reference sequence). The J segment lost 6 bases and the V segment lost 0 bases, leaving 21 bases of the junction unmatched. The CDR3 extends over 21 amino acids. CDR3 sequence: CASSQEGTLAGGFSPVAEQYF. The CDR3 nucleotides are TGTGCCAGCAGCCAAGAGGGGACACTAGCGGGAGGTTTCTCCCCCGTGGCCGAGCAGTACTTC.

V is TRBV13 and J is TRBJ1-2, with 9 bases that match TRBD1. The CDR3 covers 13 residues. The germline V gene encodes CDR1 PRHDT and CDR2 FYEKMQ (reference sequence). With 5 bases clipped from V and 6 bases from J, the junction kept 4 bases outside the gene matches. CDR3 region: CASSVQGAHGYTF. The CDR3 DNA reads TGTGCCAGCAGCGTACAGGGGGCGCATGGCTACACCTTC.

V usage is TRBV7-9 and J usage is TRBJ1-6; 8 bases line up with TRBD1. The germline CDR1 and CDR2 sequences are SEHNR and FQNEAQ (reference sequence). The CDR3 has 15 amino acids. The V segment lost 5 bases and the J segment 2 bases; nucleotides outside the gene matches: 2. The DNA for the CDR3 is TGTGCCAGCAGCGAGGGACAGGCCTATAATTCACCCCTCCACTTT. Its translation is CASSEGQAYNSPLHF. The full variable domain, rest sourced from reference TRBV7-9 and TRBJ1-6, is DTGVSQNPRHKITKRGQNVTFRCDPISEHNRLYWYRQTLGQGPEFLTYFQNEAQLEKSRLLSDRFSAERPKGSFSTLEIQRTEQGDSAMYLCASSEGQAYNSPLHFGNGTRLTVT.

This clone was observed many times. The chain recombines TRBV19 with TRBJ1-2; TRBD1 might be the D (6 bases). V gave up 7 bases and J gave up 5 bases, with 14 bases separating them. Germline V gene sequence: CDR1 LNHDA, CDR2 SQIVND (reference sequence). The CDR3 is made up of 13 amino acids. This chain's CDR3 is CASKRGRGYGYTF. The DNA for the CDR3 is TGTGCCAGTAAACGAGGCAGGGGTTATGGCTACACCTTC.

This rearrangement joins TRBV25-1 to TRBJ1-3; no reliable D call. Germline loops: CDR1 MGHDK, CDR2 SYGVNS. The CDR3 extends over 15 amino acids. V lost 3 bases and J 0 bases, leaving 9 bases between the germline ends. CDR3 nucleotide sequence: TGTGCCAGCAGTGATTTTGTCCTCTCTGGAAACACCATATATTTT. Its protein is CASSDFVLSGNTIYF.

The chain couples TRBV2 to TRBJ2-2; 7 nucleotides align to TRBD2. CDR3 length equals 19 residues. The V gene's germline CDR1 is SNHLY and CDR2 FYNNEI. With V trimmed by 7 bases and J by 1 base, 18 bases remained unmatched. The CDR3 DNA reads TGTGCCAGCATCCGCCGGGGCAGCGGGGCTGTAATGAACACCGGGGAGCTGTTTTTT. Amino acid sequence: CASIRRGSGAVMNTGELFF.

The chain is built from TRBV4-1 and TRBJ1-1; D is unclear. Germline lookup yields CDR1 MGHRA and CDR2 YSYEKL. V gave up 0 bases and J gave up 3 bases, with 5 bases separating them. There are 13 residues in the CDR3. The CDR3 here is CASSQDVYTEAFF. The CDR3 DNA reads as TGCGCCAGCAGCCAAGACGTCTACACTGAAGCTTTCTTT.

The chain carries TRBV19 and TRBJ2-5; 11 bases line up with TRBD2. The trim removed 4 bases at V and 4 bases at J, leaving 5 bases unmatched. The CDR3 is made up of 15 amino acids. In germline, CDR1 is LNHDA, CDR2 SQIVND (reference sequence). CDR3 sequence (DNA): TGTGCCAGTAGTAGGCTAGCGGGAGGTATAGAGACCCAGTACTTC. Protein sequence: CASSRLAGGIETQYF. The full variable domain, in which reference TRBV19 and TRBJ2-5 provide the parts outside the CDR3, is DGGITQSPKYLFRKEGQNVTLSCEQNLNHDAMYWYRQDPGQGLRLIYYSQIVNDFQKGDIAEGYSVSREKKESFPLTVTSAQKNPTAFYLCASSRLAGGIETQYFGPGTRLLVL.

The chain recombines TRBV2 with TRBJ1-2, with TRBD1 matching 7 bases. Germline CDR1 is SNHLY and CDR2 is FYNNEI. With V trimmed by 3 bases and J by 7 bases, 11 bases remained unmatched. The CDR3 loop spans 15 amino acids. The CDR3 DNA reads TGTGCCAGCAGTGATGAGGGCAGGGGGATAGGTGGCTACACCTTC. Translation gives CASSDEGRGIGGYTF.

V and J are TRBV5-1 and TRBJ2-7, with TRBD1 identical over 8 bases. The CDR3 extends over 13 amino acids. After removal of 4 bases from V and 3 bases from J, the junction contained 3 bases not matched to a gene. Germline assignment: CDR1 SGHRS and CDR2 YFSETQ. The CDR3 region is CASSAGTGYEQYF. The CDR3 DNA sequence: TGCGCCAGCAGCGCGGGGACAGGCTACGAGCAGTACTTC. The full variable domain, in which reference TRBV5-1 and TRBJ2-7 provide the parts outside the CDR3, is KAGVTQTPRYLIKTRGQQVTLSCSPISGHRSVSWYQQTPGQGLQFLFEYFSETQRNKGNFPGRFSGRQFSNSRSEMNVSTLELGDSALYLCASSAGTGYEQYFGPGTRLTVT.

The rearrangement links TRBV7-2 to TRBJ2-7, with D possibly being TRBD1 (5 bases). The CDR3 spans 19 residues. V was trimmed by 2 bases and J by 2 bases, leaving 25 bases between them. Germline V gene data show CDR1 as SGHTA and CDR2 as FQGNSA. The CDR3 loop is CASSLRLYQGRLGTYEQYF. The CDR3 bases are TGTGCCAGCAGCTTACGGTTGTATCAGGGAAGACTTGGGACCTACGAGCAGTACTTC.

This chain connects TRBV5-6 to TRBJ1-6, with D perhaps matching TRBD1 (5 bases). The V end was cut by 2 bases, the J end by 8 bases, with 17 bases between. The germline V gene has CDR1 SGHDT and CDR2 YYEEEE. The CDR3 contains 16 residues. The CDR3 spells CASSFGAKVSDSPLHF. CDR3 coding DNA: TGTGCCAGCAGCTTTGGGGCTAAGGTATCGGATTCACCCCTCCACTTT.

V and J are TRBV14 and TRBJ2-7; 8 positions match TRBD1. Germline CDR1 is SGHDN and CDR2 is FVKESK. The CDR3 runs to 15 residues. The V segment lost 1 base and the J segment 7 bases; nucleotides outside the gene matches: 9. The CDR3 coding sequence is TGTGCCAGCAGCCAAGTTGGGACAGGAGACGGTGAGCAGTACTTC. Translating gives CASSQVGTGDGEQYF.

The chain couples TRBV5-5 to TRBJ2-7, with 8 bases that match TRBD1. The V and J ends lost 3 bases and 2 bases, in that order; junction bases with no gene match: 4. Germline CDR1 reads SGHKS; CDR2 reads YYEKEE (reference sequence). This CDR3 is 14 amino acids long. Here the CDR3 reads CASSYRGYTYEQYF. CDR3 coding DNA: TGTGCCAGCAGCTACAGGGGGTATACCTACGAGCAGTACTTC.

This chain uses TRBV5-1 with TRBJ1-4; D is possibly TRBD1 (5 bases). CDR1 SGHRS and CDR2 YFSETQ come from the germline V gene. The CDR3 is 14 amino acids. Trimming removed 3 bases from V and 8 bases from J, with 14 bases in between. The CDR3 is CASSSIGVGEKLFF. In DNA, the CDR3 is TGCGCCAGCAGCTCAATAGGGGTGGGAGAAAAACTGTTTTTT.

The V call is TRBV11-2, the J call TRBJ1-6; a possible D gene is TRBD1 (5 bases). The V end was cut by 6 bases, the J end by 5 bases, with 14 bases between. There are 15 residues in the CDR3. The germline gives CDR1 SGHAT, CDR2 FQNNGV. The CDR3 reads CASRHLRQNNSPLHF. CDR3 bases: TGTGCCAGCAGGCACCTCCGACAGAATAATTCACCCCTCCACTTT. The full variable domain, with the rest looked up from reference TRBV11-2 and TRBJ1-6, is EAGVAQSPRYKIIEKRQSVAFWCNPISGHATLYWYQQILGQGPKLLIQFQNNGVVDDSQLPKDRFSAERLKGVDSTLKIQPAKLEDSAVYLCASRHLRQNNSPLHFGNGTRLTVT.

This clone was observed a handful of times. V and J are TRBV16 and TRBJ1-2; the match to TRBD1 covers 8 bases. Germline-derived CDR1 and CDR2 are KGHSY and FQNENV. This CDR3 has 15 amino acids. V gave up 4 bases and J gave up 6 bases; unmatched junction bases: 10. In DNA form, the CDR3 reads TGTGCCAGCAGCCTCCGTGAGGACAGGGTGAATGGCTACACCTTC. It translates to CASSLREDRVNGYTF.

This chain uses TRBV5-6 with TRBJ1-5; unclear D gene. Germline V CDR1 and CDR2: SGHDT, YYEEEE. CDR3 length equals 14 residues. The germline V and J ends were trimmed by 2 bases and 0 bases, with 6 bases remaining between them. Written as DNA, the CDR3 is TGTGCCAGCAGCTTTCGGGTTAGCAATCAGCCCCAGCATTTT. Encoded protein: CASSFRVSNQPQHF.

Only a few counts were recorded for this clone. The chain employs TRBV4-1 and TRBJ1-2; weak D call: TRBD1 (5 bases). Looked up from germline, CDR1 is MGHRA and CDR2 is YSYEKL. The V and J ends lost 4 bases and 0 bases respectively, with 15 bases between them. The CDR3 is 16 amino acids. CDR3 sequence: CASSPSEQETNYGYTF. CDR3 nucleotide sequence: TGCGCCAGCAGCCCCTCCGAACAGGAGACTAACTATGGCTACACCTTC.